This entry is about one T cell receptor (beta chain). Its antigen is unidentified. The study drew donors from healthy Caucasian individuals in Russia aged about 6 to 90. Isolating PBMCs gave at least 6.5 million of these cells per sample. These data originate in a study of blood T cells in healthy people across ages. A sample-barcoded 5' primer and a J-beta primer mix were used in a second PCR of roughly 6 to 12 cycles. MiXCR, applied by TCRdb to the 5' RACE reads, yields one record per CDR3 protein. The sample holds 910,000 or so distinct CDR3 sequences; about 51% are singletons and the top ten take roughly 23%. Overall study results and limits: Both naive CD4+ cell counts and diversity were greater in long-lived donors than in aged donors.

V was pared by 0 bases and J by 4 bases, with 12 bases between. Germline V CDR1 and CDR2: SGHRS, YFSETQ. The CDR3 runs to 15 residues. Sequenced: blood. V usage is TRBV5-1 and J usage is TRBJ2-3; D uncertain. This sequence was found in a woman in her sixties or seventies in good health. The DNA for the CDR3 is TGCGCCAGCAGCTTGGAACTAAGGATGGCAGATACGCAGTATTTT. Protein product: CASSLELRMADTQYF. The entire variable domain, with the rest obtained from reference TRBV5-1 and TRBJ2-3, is as follows: KAGVTQTPRYLIKTRGQQVTLSCSPISGHRSVSWYQQTPGQGLQFLFEYFSETQRNKGNFPGRFSGRQFSNSRSEMNVSTLELGDSALYLCASSLELRMADTQYFGPGTRLTVL.